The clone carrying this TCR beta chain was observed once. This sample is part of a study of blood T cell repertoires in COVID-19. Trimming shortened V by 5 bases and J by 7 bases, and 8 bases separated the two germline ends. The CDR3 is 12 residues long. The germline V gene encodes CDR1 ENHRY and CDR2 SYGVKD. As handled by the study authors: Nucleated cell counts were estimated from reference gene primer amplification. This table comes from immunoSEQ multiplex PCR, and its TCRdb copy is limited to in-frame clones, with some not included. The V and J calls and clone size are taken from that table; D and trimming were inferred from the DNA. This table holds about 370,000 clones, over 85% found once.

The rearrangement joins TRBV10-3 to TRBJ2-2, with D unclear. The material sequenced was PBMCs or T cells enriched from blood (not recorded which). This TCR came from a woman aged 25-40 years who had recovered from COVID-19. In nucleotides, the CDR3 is TGTGCCATCAGTACTCCTGGCGGGGAGCTGTTTTTT. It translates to CAISTPGGELFF.